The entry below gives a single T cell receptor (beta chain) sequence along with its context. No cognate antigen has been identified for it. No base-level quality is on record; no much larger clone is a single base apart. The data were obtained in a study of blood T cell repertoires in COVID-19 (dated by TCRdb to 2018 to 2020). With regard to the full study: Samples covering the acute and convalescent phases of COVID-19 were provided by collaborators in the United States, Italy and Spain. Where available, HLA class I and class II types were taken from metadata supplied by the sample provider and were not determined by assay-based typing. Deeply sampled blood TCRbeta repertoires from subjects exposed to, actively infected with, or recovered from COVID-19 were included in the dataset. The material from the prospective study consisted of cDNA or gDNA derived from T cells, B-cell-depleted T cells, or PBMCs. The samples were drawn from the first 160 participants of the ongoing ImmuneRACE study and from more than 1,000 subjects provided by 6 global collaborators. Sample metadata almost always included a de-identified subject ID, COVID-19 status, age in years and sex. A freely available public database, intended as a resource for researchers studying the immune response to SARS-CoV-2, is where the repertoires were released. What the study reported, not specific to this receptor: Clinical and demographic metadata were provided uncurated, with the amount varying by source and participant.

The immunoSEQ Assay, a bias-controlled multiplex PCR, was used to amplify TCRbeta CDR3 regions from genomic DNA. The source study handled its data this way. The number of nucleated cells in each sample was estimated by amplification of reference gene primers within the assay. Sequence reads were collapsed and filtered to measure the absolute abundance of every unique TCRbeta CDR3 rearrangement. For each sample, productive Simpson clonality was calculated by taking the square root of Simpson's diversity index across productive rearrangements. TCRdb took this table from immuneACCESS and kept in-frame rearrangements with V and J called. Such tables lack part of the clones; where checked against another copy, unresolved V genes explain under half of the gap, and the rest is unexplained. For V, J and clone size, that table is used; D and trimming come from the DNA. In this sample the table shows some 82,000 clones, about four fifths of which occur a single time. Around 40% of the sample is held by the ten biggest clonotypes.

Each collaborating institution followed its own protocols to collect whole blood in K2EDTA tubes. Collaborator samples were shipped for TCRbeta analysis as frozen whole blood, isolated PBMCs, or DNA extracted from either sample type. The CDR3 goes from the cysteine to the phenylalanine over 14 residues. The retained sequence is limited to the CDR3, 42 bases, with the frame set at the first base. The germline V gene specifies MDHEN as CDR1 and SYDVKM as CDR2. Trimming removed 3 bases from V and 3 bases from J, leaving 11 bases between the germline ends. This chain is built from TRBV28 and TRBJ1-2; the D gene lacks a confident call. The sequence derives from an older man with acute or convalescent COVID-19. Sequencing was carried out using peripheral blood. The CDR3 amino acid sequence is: CASSFGELDYGYTF. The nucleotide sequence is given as TGTGCCAGCAGTTTCGGGGAGCTTGACTATGGCTACACCTTC.